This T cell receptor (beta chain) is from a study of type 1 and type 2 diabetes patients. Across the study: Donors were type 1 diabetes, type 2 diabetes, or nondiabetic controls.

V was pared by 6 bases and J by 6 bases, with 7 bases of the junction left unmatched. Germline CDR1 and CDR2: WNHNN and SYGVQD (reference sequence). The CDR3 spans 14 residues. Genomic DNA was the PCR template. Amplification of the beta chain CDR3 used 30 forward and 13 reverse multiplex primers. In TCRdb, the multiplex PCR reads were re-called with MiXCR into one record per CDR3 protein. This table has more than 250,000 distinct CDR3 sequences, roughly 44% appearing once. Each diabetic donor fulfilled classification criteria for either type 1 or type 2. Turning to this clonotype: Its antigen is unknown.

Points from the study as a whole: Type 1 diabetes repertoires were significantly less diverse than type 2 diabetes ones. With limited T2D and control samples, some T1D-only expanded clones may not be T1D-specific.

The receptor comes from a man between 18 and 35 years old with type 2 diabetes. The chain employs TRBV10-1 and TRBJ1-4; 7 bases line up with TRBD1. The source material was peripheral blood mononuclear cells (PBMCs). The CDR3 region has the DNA TGCGCCAGCAGCGCCGGGACAGCTGATGAAAAACTGTTTTTT. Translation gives CASSAGTADEKLFF.